Below, 24 T cell receptor beta chains from the same sample are listed, as sequenced in a study of cytomegalovirus exposure and HLA in healthy donors. The PCR made use of 60 Vbeta and 13 Jbeta primers. Libraries were prepared by immunoSEQ multiplex PCR; TCRdb keeps only in-frame clonotypes and omits some of them. The table records more than 85,000 clones, 65% to 90% of them present only once. Sequenced material: PBMCs. The receptors shown here come from a woman aged 18-35 years in good health and CMV-seronegative.

The chain couples TRBV5-4 to TRBJ1-1; possible D gene TRBD1, 5 bases. Looked up from germline, CDR1 is SGHNT and CDR2 is YYREEE (reference sequence). The V end lost 0 bases, the J end lost 0 bases, and 9 bases lay between the germline ends. This CDR3 comprises 15 residues. The CDR3, as DNA: TGTGCCAGCAGCTTGGAGCGGGGGATGAACACTGAAGCTTTCTTT. It is translated as CASSLERGMNTEAFF.

In its sample, this clone was seen once. The CDR3 bases are TGTGCCAGCAGACCCTGGACAGGGGGTGAAGACACTGAAGCTTTCTTT. Its protein product is CASRPWTGGEDTEAFF. The chain employs TRBV27 and TRBJ1-1, with 10 bases fitting TRBD1. Per germline, CDR1 MNHEY and CDR2 SMNVEV (reference sequence). The CDR3 is 16 residues long. V trimming: 6 bases; J trimming: 3 bases; junction bases outside the gene matches: 10.

This chain connects TRBV2 to TRBJ2-2, with 9 bases matching TRBD2. CDR1 SNHLY and CDR2 FYNNEI come from the germline V gene. Unmatched junction bases numbered 5, after V lost 3 bases and J lost 6 bases. CDR3 length: 15 amino acids. CDR3 sequence reads: CASSEAGGRPGELFF. The CDR3 DNA follows: TGTGCCAGCAGTGAGGCGGGGGGGCGTCCCGGGGAGCTGTTTTTT.

The rearrangement links TRBV5-1 to TRBJ2-5; D gene ambiguous. In germline, CDR1 is SGHRS, CDR2 YFSETQ. The CDR3 spans 13 residues. Trimming removed 4 bases at V and 3 bases at J, with 10 bases between. This CDR3 reads CASSPVPEETQYF. The CDR3, as DNA: TGCGCCAGCAGCCCAGTGCCCGAAGAGACCCAGTACTTC.

This chain joins TRBV7-8 and TRBJ2-3; TRBD2 aligns across 8 bases. The CDR3 has 17 residues. The V gene end was trimmed by 1 base and the J gene end by 2 bases; junction bases not matched to a gene: 8. Germline V gives CDR1 SGHVS, CDR2 FQNEAQ. DNA of the CDR3: TGTGCCAGCAGCTTAGAGCCGGGACTAGGTCCCACAGATACGCAGTATTTT. Translated, it gives CASSLEPGLGPTDTQYF.

The chain recombines TRBV19 with TRBJ1-5, with D perhaps matching TRBD1 (6 bases). The CDR3 sequence is 12 residues long. The V end was cut by 8 bases, the J end by 9 bases, with 14 bases between. In germline, CDR1 is LNHDA, CDR2 SQIVND (reference sequence). The CDR3 is CASGRGLRPQHF. The CDR3 bases are TGTGCCAGTGGGCGGGGGCTTCGGCCCCAGCATTTT.

A few counts support this clone. The V call is TRBV6-1, the J call TRBJ2-5; 7 nucleotides agree with TRBD1. Trimming took 6 bases from V and 5 from J; bases not matched to a gene: 9. The germline V gene has CDR1 MNHNS and CDR2 SASEGT. The CDR3 totals 14 residues. CDR3 in amino acids: CASSTGTASETQYF. Here the CDR3 DNA reads TGTGCCAGCAGCACCGGGACAGCCTCTGAGACCCAGTACTTC.

This rearrangement joins TRBV5-8 to TRBJ2-7; maybe TRBD1 (6 bases). CDR3 length: 13 amino acids. Looked up from germline, CDR1 is SGHTS and CDR2 is YDEGEE. V was cut by 3 bases and J by 0 bases, with 7 bases left in between. The CDR3 sequence is CASSSDSSYEQYF. DNA of the CDR3: TGTGCCAGCAGCTCGGACAGCTCCTACGAGCAGTACTTC.

The CDR3 sequence: CASSLGVGYGYTF. CDR3 DNA sequence: TGTGCCAGCAGCCTCGGGGTTGGGTATGGCTACACCTTC. The chain combines TRBV7-3 with TRBJ1-2; no clear D. With 5 bases removed from V and 5 bases from J, the gap between germline ends came to 12 bases. The germline V gene encodes CDR1 SGHTA and CDR2 FQGTGA. The length of the CDR3 is 13 residues.

This rearrangement joins TRBV11-2 to TRBJ2-7; D perhaps matches TRBD1 (6 bases). Germline V CDR1 and CDR2: SGHAT, FQNNGV. Trimming cost V 3 bases and J 4 bases, with 13 bases left between them. The CDR3 has 14 amino acids. CDR3 amino acids: CASSFKNRVYEQYF. For the CDR3, the DNA is TGTGCCAGCAGCTTTAAAAACAGGGTGTACGAGCAGTACTTC.

The chain couples TRBV27 to TRBJ1-5; TRBD1 matches 7 bases. The ends lost 6 bases at V and 0 bases at J; junction bases unmatched: 5. This CDR3 is built from 15 residues. Germline V gives CDR1 MNHEY, CDR2 SMNVEV (reference sequence). The CDR3: CASRDQGDSNQPQHF. The CDR3 DNA reads TGTGCCAGCAGGGATCAGGGGGATAGCAATCAGCCCCAGCATTTT.

V is TRBV7-2 and J is TRBJ2-5; D is possibly TRBD2 (6 bases). With 5 bases removed from V and 1 base from J, the gap between germline ends came to 20 bases. The CDR3 length is 17 residues. CDR1 is SGHTA, CDR2 FQGNSA, per germline. The CDR3 here is CASSVGGRGGGQETQYF. The CDR3, as DNA: TGTGCCAGCAGCGTCGGGGGACGTGGGGGAGGCCAAGAGACCCAGTACTTC.

Concerning this clone itself: The junction does not match germline at one end; this may be a read error. The J gene is TRBJ2-1, the V gene TRBV13, with a possible D match to TRBD2 (7 bases). CDR3 length equals 16 residues. CDR1 and CDR2 from the germline V gene are PRHDT and FYEKMQ (reference sequence). As DNA, the CDR3 is TGTGCCAGCAGCTTAGAGGGGGGGGGATCCTACTATGAGCAGTTCTTC. It translates to CASSLEGGGSYYEQFF.

This clone was detected a few times. V and J are TRBV7-9 and TRBJ1-2; D is ambiguous. Trimming stripped 5 bases from V and 3 bases from J, with 16 bases between. This CDR3 spans 15 amino acids. The germline V gene has CDR1 SEHNR and CDR2 FQNEAQ (reference sequence). The CDR3 DNA follows: TGTGCCAGCAGCCAAGATGGCTCCCGCTACTATGGCTACACCTTC. It specifies CASSQDGSRYYGYTF.

The chain combines TRBV7-2 with TRBJ2-7, with 7 bases identical to TRBD1. After removal of 4 bases from V and 6 bases from J, the junction contained 12 bases not matched to a gene. Germline CDR1 and CDR2: SGHTA and FQGNSA. The CDR3 has 15 amino acids. In DNA form, the CDR3 reads TGTGCCAGCAGCTCGGGAAGACAGGGCCTACTCGAGCAGTACTTC. This gives the protein CASSSGRQGLLEQYF.

This rearrangement joins TRBV28 to TRBJ2-3, with D possibly matching TRBD2 (5 bases). CDR3 length equals 13 residues. CDR1 is MDHEN, CDR2 SYDVKM, per germline. Trimming took off 6 bases at V and 0 bases at J, with 7 bases between the two ends. The CDR3 here is CASRRGSTDTQYF. The CDR3 bases are TGTGCCAGCAGACGCGGGAGCACAGATACGCAGTATTTT.

The genes are TRBV6-4 and TRBJ2-2, with D uncertain. Germline values: CDR1 MRHNA, CDR2 SNTAGT. This CDR3 is built from 13 residues. Between the trimmed V and J ends, which lost 2 bases and 4 bases, there was a span of 5 bases. The CDR3 DNA sequence: TGTGCCAGCAGTGACGCGAGCACCGGGGAGCTGTTTTTT. It encodes CASSDASTGELFF.

This chain uses TRBV7-9 with TRBJ2-3; tentatively, D is TRBD2 (5 bases). V was clipped by 3 bases and J by 2 bases, with 21 bases between them. Germline CDR1 is SEHNR and CDR2 is FQNEAQ (reference sequence). The CDR3 has 18 residues. The CDR3 here is CASSFPLRPGTNTDTQYF. The CDR3 nucleotides are TGTGCCAGCAGCTTCCCGTTGAGACCGGGAACAAACACAGATACGCAGTATTTT.

This sequence joins TRBV7-8 and TRBJ2-3; weak D call: TRBD2 (7 bases). Germline loops: CDR1 SGHVS, CDR2 FQNEAQ. V gave up 6 bases and J gave up 1 base, with 17 bases separating them. The length of the CDR3 is 16 residues. The CDR3 sequence: CASSWRGRARTDTQYF. CDR3 DNA: TGTGCCAGCAGTTGGAGGGGGAGGGCCCGCACAGATACGCAGTATTTT.

V usage is TRBV4-3 and J usage is TRBJ1-1; D possibly corresponds to TRBD1 (6 bases). CDR1 is LGHNA and CDR2 is YSLEER in the germline V gene. Trimming stripped 0 bases from V and 4 bases from J, with 18 bases between. The CDR3 contains 17 residues. Here the CDR3 DNA reads TGCGCCAGCAGCCAAGATCTCGACAGGACGCTGGTCACTGAAGCTTTCTTT. As protein: CASSQDLDRTLVTEAFF.

The J gene is TRBJ2-3, the V gene TRBV7-2; D gene ambiguous. The CDR3 runs 17 residues. V lost 4 bases and J 2 bases, leaving 19 bases between the germline ends. The germline CDR1 and CDR2 sequences are SGHTA and FQGNSA. The CDR3 protein is CASSSRSGLQITDTQYF. For the CDR3, the DNA is TGTGCCAGCAGCTCCCGGTCGGGTCTCCAGATCACAGATACGCAGTATTTT.

The CDR3 sequence is CASSEPPGQIRPQHF. The CDR3 nucleotides read TGTGCCAGCAGTGAACCCCCGGGACAGATTCGGCCCCAGCATTTT. This sequence joins TRBV2 and TRBJ1-5, with TRBD1 matching 7 bases. The J segment lost 9 bases and the V segment lost 2 bases, leaving 10 bases of the junction unmatched. Germline CDR1 is SNHLY and CDR2 is FYNNEI. This CDR3 region has 15 residues.

The chain links TRBV6-6 to TRBJ2-3; D is unclear. CDR3 size: 15 residues. Germline V lookup: CDR1 MNHNY, CDR2 SVGAGI (reference sequence). Trimming pared 2 bases from V and 0 bases from J, leaving 9 bases between. CDR3: CASSYAVKSTDTQYF. DNA for the CDR3: TGTGCCAGCAGTTACGCGGTAAAGAGCACAGATACGCAGTATTTT.

V usage is TRBV2 and J usage is TRBJ1-5; possible D gene TRBD1, 6 bases. CDR1 is SNHLY and CDR2 is FYNNEI in the germline V gene. This CDR3 contains 14 residues. V gave up 4 bases and J gave up 8 bases, with 15 bases separating them. The CDR3: CASSGHRVLEPQHF. The CDR3 nucleotides are TGTGCCAGCAGTGGCCACAGGGTTTTGGAGCCCCAGCATTTT.